These 5 T cell receptor beta chains originate from one sample sequenced in a study of T cell responses to AZD1222 COVID-19 vaccine. Clones were read by immunoSEQ multiplex PCR, and TCRdb kept only the in-frame ones, dropping some. The sample has about 140,000 clones, roughly 90% seen once. Material: peripheral blood, obtained on day 0 of AZD1222 vaccination. The receptors shown here come from an adult in good health.

This clone was recorded a few times. The gene calls are TRBV2 and TRBJ2-3; the D is unclear. V shed 1 base and J shed 2 bases, with 7 bases lying between them. This CDR3 comprises 14 residues. CDR1 is SNHLY, CDR2 FYNNEI, per germline. CDR3 region: CASSEGDPTDTQYF. The CDR3 region has the DNA TGTGCCAGCAGTGAAGGAGACCCCACAGATACGCAGTATTTT.

Concerning this clone itself: The same CDR3 arises from other DNA sequences in this sample as well. The V and J genes are TRBV7-2 and TRBJ1-2; the D gene is possibly TRBD1 (6 bases). V lost 1 base, J lost 4 bases, and 13 bases lay in between. The germline gives CDR1 SGHTA, CDR2 FQGNSA. The CDR3 sequence is 15 residues long. The CDR3 is CASSLGGTGRYGYTF. Here the CDR3 DNA reads TGTGCCAGCAGCTTAGGGGGTACAGGGCGCTATGGCTACACCTTC.

The chain links TRBV6-2 or TRBV6-3 to TRBJ1-1; TRBD1 matches at 8 bases. Germline CDR1 and CDR2: MNHEY and SVGEGT. CDR3 length: 13 amino acids. J was trimmed by 11 bases and V by 5 bases; bases with no gene match: 10. The CDR3 DNA follows: TGTGCCAGCAGTACAGGGGGTACGGTTATGGCTTTCTTT. It yields the protein CASSTGGTVMAFF.

The rearrangement links TRBV6-1 to TRBJ2-1, with 9 bases lining up with TRBD2. The CDR3 is 16 amino acids. Germline CDR1 reads MNHNS; CDR2 reads SASEGT. With V trimmed by 1 base and J by 5 bases, 6 bases remained unmatched. The CDR3 reads CASSEVSSGGNNEQFF. The DNA for the CDR3 is TGTGCCAGCAGTGAAGTTAGTAGCGGGGGAAACAATGAGCAGTTCTTC.

This clone was detected a few times. The V and J genes are TRBV28 and TRBJ1-5; no firm D call. CDR3 length: 11 residues. V gave up 5 bases and J gave up 6 bases, with 5 bases separating them. Germline CDR1 and CDR2: MDHEN and SYDVKM. CDR3 loop: CASSGPQPQHF. CDR3 DNA: TGTGCCAGCAGTGGGCCTCAGCCCCAGCATTTT.